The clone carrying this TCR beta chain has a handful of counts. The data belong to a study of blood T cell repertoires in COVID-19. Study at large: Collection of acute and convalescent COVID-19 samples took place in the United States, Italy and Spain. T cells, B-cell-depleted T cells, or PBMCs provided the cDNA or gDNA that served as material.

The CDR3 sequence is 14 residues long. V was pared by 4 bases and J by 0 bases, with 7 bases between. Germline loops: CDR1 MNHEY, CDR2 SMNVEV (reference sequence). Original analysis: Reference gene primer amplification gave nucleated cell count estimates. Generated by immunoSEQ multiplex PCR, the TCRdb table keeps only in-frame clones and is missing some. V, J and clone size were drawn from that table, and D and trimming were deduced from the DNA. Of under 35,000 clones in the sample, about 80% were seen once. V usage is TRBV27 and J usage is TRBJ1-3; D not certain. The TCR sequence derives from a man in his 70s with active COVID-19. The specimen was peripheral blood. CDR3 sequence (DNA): TGTGCCAGCAGTTCCAGAAGCTCTGGAAACACCATATATTTT. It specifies CASSSRSSGNTIYF.